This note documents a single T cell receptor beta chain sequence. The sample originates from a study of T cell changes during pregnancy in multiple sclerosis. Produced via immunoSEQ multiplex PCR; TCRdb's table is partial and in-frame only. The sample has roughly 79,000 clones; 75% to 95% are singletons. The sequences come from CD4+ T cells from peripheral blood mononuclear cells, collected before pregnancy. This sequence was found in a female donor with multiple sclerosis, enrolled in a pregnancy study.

CDR3 residues: CASSVDLAGGSVDTQYF. The CDR3 region has the DNA TGTGCCAGCAGCGTAGATCTAGCGGGGGGATCTGTAGATACGCAGTATTTT. The chain has TRBV9 and TRBJ2-3; 11 positions agree with TRBD2. The germline CDR1 and CDR2 sequences are SGDLS and YYNGEE. CDR3 length: 17 amino acids. J gave up 5 bases and V 0 bases, and 8 bases lay outside the gene matches.